The source of this T cell receptor (beta chain) is a study of cytotoxic CD8 clonotypes in ibrutinib-treated CLL. Points on this clone: The antigen remains unidentified.

Sequencing sought depths of 1 in 200,000 to 1 in 1 million T cells. Clones were sequenced by immunoSEQ multiplex PCR, and TCRdb holds only the in-frame ones, with some missing. Found here are some 200,000 clones, roughly 77% of them singletons; the top ten hold about 6.2%. Study-level points and caveats: Clonality increased at ibrutinib response and stayed stable in sustained remission. At progression, however, it fell back toward baseline. There were few public clonotypes, and on treatment they contracted or stayed stable. The times at which samples were taken varied between sustained-remission and progressing patients.

This TCR came from a human donor with chronic lymphocytic leukemia. The material was PBMCs, obtained after 12 months of ibrutinib treatment.

The CDR3: CSVEVWGPRDTYEQYF. The CDR3 DNA reads as TGCAGCGTTGAGGTTTGGGGACCCAGAGACACCTACGAGCAGTACTTC. The chain carries TRBV29-1 and TRBJ2-7; D is tentatively TRBD1 or TRBD2 (5 bases each). V was trimmed by 3 bases and J by 2 bases, leaving 20 bases between them. Germline V gene lookup returns CDR1 SQVTM and CDR2 ANQGSEA. The CDR3 is 16 amino acids.